The rows below give T cell receptor beta chains drawn from one sample of a study of CD8 T cell repertoires and HIV-1 epitope variants. Generated by immunoSEQ multiplex PCR, the TCRdb table keeps only in-frame clones and is missing some. In the table there are about 95,000 clones, around 75% of which are singletons. Specimen: uncultured baseline CD8+ T cells from peripheral blood mononuclear cells (PBMCs). These receptors all come from a male donor with HIV. CDR3s include the opening cysteine and the closing phenylalanine or tryptophan. The D gene is left open where the match is weak. Some rows have no size entry. The others give once, few or many, or a class for an expanded clone.

-,TRBD1,TRBV2,TRBJ2-6,CASSGEQGRGANVLTF,TGTGCCAGCAGTGGAGAACAGGGGAGAGGGGCCAACGTCCTGACTTTC
-,-,TRBV19,TRBJ2-1,CASSPLAGYNEQFF,TGTGCCAGTAGTCCCCTAGCCGGGTACAATGAGCAGTTCTTC
-,-,TRBV27,TRBJ2-7,CASSWGPSGPYEQYF,TGTGCCAGCAGTTGGGGGCCTAGCGGTCCTTACGAGCAGTACTTC
-,-,TRBV7-2,TRBJ2-7,CASSQTGQPLYEQYF,TGTGCCAGCAGCCAGACCGGGCAGCCACTCTACGAGCAGTACTTC
-,TRBD2,TRBV30,TRBJ2-1,CAWSVQGLAVEQFF,TGCGCCTGGAGTGTACAGGGACTAGCGGTTGAGCAGTTCTTC
-,-,TRBV19,TRBJ2-4,CASAPARGYGKNIQYF,TGTGCCAGCGCCCCGGCAAGGGGTTACGGCAAAAACATTCAGTACTTC
-,-,TRBV30,TRBJ2-6,CAWGPGSGANVLTF,TGTGCCTGGGGGCCAGGGTCCGGGGCCAACGTCCTGACTTTC
once,TRBD1,TRBV27,TRBJ2-3,CASSLIQGGGTDTQYF,TGTGCCAGCAGTTTAATACAGGGGGGCGGCACAGATACGCAGTATTTT
-,TRBD1,TRBV5-4,TRBJ1-6,CASSPGTGASYNSPLHF,TGTGCCAGCAGCCCCGGGACAGGGGCCTCCTATAATTCACCCCTCCACTTT
once,-,TRBV7-9,TRBJ2-2,CASSLTSNTGELFF,TGTGCCAGCAGCTTAACCTCGAACACCGGGGAGCTGTTTTTT
once,TRBD1,TRBV6-5,TRBJ1-3,CASSPDRGSGNTIYF,TGTGCCAGCAGCCCGGACAGGGGCTCTGGAAACACCATATATTTT
-,-,TRBV10-3,TRBJ1-1,CAIRATAGLTEAFF,TGTGCCATCAGAGCAACGGCGGGGTTAACTGAAGCTTTCTTT
-,TRBD2,TRBV9,TRBJ2-5,CASSVEGRARETQYF,TGTGCCAGCAGCGTAGAAGGGAGGGCCCGAGAGACCCAGTACTTC
-,-,TRBV5-1,TRBJ1-3,CASSLGTVGAYSGNTIYF,TGCGCCAGCAGCTTGGGAACGGTAGGGGCATACTCTGGAAACACCATATATTTT
medium-sized,TRBD1,TRBV13,TRBJ1-3,CASSPDRDGRNTIYF,TGTGCCAGCAGCCCTGACAGGGACGGGCGAAACACCATATATTTT
-,-,TRBV7-2,TRBJ1-2,CASSLMPATGSIGYTF,TGTGCCAGCAGCTTAATGCCGGCTACAGGGTCAATCGGCTACACCTTC
-,-,TRBV6-5,TRBJ1-4,CASRRGDEKLFF,TGTGCCAGCAGGAGGGGGGATGAAAAACTGTTTTTT
-,TRBD1,TRBV25-1,TRBJ2-2,CASRDRVPGELFF,TGTGCCAGCAGGGACAGGGTTCCCGGGGAGCTGTTTTTT
-,TRBD1,TRBV2,TRBJ1-4,CASDRVLSEKLFF,TGTGCCAGCGACAGGGTTTTGAGTGAAAAACTGTTTTTT
-,-,TRBV18,TRBJ2-6,CASSPSSTSGGPGANVLTF,TGTGCCAGCTCACCAAGTTCAACCTCCGGGGGGCCTGGGGCCAACGTCCTGACTTTC
-,-,TRBV18,TRBJ2-1,CASSPDRSSYNEQFF,TGTGCCAGCTCACCCGATAGGAGCTCCTACAATGAGCAGTTCTTC
-,TRBD2,TRBV5-1,TRBJ2-1,CASSLTIISSGVIGNEQFF,TGCGCCAGCAGCTTAACAATAATCTCTAGCGGGGTTATAGGCAATGAGCAGTTCTTC
few,-,TRBV6-5,TRBJ2-7,CASSYDAGSYEQYF,TGTGCCAGCAGTTACGACGCCGGCTCCTACGAGCAGTACTTC
-,-,TRBV14,TRBJ2-2,CASSQGWKINTGELFF,TGTGCCAGCAGCCAAGGATGGAAGATTAACACCGGGGAGCTGTTTTTT
-,TRBD2,TRBV6-1,TRBJ2-5,CASGGRSFETQYF,TGTGCCAGCGGCGGGAGGAGTTTCGAGACCCAGTACTTC
-,TRBD2,TRBV6-4,TRBJ2-1,CASSPLAGGGNEQFF,TGTGCCAGCAGTCCCCTAGCGGGAGGAGGCAATGAGCAGTTCTTC
-,-,TRBV19,TRBJ2-7,CASSPSHWTVNYEQYF,TGTGCCAGTAGTCCCTCCCACTGGACGGTAAACTACGAGCAGTACTTC
-,-,TRBV5-1,TRBJ1-6,CASSSDALGSPLHF,TGCGCCAGCAGCTCGGACGCACTGGGATCACCCCTCCACTTT
once,-,TRBV19,TRBJ2-7,CASSEDYNYEQYF,TGTGCCAGTAGTGAGGACTATAACTACGAGCAGTACTTC
-,TRBD1,TRBV5-4,TRBJ2-7,CASSLEAGGYYEQYF,TGTGCCAGCAGCTTGGAGGCAGGGGGCTACTACGAGCAGTACTTC
-,TRBD1,TRBV27,TRBJ1-1,CASSLGDREDTEAFF,TGTGCCAGCAGTTTAGGGGACAGGGAGGATACTGAAGCTTTCTTT
-,-,TRBV28,TRBJ1-2,CASSLGAPQGGGYTF,TGTGCCAGCAGTTTAGGGGCCCCACAGGGTGGAGGCTACACCTTC
many,-,TRBV5-1,TRBJ2-7,CASGPGSRRYEQYF,TGCGCCAGCGGCCCTGGGTCTCGCCGCTACGAGCAGTACTTC
-,-,TRBV4-1,TRBJ1-2,CASSQDEGYGYTF,TGCGCCAGCAGCCAAGATGAAGGTTATGGCTACACCTTC
-,-,TRBV2,TRBJ1-2,CASKGPGVNYGYTF,TGTGCCAGCAAAGGTCCGGGCGTTAACTATGGCTACACCTTC
-,-,TRBV15,TRBJ2-1,CATSRPLDSVGRLYNEQFF,TGTGCCACCAGCAGACCTTTGGATTCCGTGGGACGTCTCTACAATGAGCAGTTCTTC
-,TRBD2,TRBV7-2,TRBJ2-7,CATGASGRAAEQYF,TGTGCCACCGGAGCAAGCGGGAGGGCCGCCGAGCAGTACTTC
-,-,TRBV27,TRBJ1-6,CASSTLGEGNSPLHF,TGTGCCAGCAGTACTCTCGGGGAGGGGAATTCACCCCTCCACTTT
-,-,TRBV7-6,TRBJ2-7,CASSTPAGDYEQYF,TGTGCCAGCAGCACCCCCGCCGGGGACTACGAGCAGTACTTC
many,TRBD2,TRBV28,TRBJ2-7,CASSLLAGGLYEQYF,TGTGCCAGCAGTTTACTAGCGGGGGGTCTCTACGAGCAGTACTTC
-,TRBD2,TRBV19,TRBJ2-1,CASSPGTSAVEQFF,TGTGCCAGTAGTCCCGGGACTAGCGCGGTTGAGCAGTTCTTC
-,-,TRBV5-1,TRBJ2-2,CASSLMEVGDTGELFF,TGCGCCAGCAGCTTGATGGAGGTCGGGGACACCGGGGAGCTGTTTTTT
few,TRBD2,TRBV7-2,TRBJ2-7,CASSFRAGSYEQYF,TGTGCCAGCAGCTTCCGAGCGGGATCCTACGAGCAGTACTTC
-,TRBD1,TRBV25-1,TRBJ2-1,CASSLSQGISYNEQFF,TGTGCCAGCAGTTTATCACAGGGGATATCCTACAATGAGCAGTTCTTC
-,-,TRBV19,TRBJ2-1,CASTPGDYNEQFF,TGTGCCAGCACCCCCGGAGATTACAATGAGCAGTTCTTC
-,TRBD2,TRBV7-9,TRBJ2-7,CASSPGRVSSGNSYEQYF,TGTGCCAGCAGCCCAGGCCGGGTCTCTAGCGGCAACTCCTACGAGCAGTACTTC
-,-,TRBV7-2,TRBJ2-7,CASSLEDGNYEQYF,TGTGCCAGCAGCTTAGAAGACGGAAACTACGAGCAGTACTTC
-,-,TRBV7-6,TRBJ1-1,CASSLADTSVTEAFF,TGTGCCAGCAGCTTAGCGGACACCTCGGTCACTGAAGCTTTCTTT
-,-,TRBV1,TRBJ2-6,CTSRANVLTF,TGCACAAGTCGGGCCAACGTCCTGACTTTC
-,TRBD2,TRBV18,TRBJ2-5,CASSPAGGVPETQYF,TGTGCCAGCTCACCCGCGGGAGGGGTACCAGAGACCCAGTACTTC
-,-,TRBV5-1,TRBJ1-4,CASSLNTGLNEKLFF,TGCGCCAGCAGCTTGAATACAGGACTAAATGAAAAACTGTTTTTT
-,-,TRBV29-1,TRBJ2-7,CSVASSYEQYF,TGCAGCGTAGCAAGCTCCTACGAGCAGTACTTC
-,-,TRBV5-6,TRBJ1-5,CASTSGGAGQPQHF,TGTGCCAGCACCAGCGGGGGGGCGGGTCAGCCCCAGCATTTT
-,-,TRBV19,TRBJ2-4,CASSPQEGVEYF,TGTGCCAGTAGTCCTCAGGAGGGGGTAGAGTACTTC
-,-,TRBV28,TRBJ1-6,CASSYVGRFYSPLHF,TGTGCCAGCAGTTATGTTGGCAGATTTTATTCACCCCTCCACTTT
many,-,TRBV2,TRBJ2-2,CASSDTRTGELFF,TGTGCCAGCAGTGATACCCGAACCGGGGAGCTGTTTTTT
-,TRBD1,TRBV7-2,TRBJ2-5,CASSYSQGSQETQYF,TGTGCCAGCAGCTACTCACAGGGGTCCCAAGAGACCCAGTACTTC
-,-,TRBV7-9,TRBJ2-7,CASSSSLGGLDEQYF,TGTGCCAGCAGCTCTTCATTAGGGGGGCTGGACGAGCAGTACTTC
few,TRBD1,TRBV18,TRBJ1-2,CASSPGQGDGYTF,TGTGCCAGCTCACCCGGACAGGGGGATGGCTACACCTTC
-,-,TRBV4-2,TRBJ1-6,CASSQFQSTGNSPLHF,TGTGCCAGCAGCCAATTTCAATCGACAGGCAATTCACCCCTCCACTTT